Listed below are T cell receptor beta chains from one sample, sequenced in a study of T-cell memory formation after mild COVID-19. TCRdb re-analysed the 5' RACE reads in MiXCR, keeping a single row per CDR3 protein. The table includes roughly 610,000 distinct CDR3 sequences, about 18% detected once. The sequencing input was PBMCs or a T cell subset sorted from them (not recorded which). The receptors stem from an adult woman who had mild COVID-19 (a few samples of this study predate the infection). Cell type and time point are not known. Both conserved end residues are part of each CDR3. A D gene is named only where the DNA matches it firmly. Clone size is stated in some rows and not others, as once, few, many or a class when expanded.

abundance: -; v_gene: TRBV5-6; j_gene: TRBJ2-7; d_gene: TRBD1; CDR3nt: TGTGCCAGCAGCTTAGGGACAGATCCCTTCTACGAGCAGTACTTC; CDR3aa: CASSLGTDPFYEQYF
abundance: few; v_gene: TRBV24-1; j_gene: TRBJ1-5; d_gene: -; CDR3nt: TGTGCCACCAGTGATTTGCACGGGATCGACCAGCCCCAGCATTTT; CDR3aa: CATSDLHGIDQPQHF
abundance: -; v_gene: TRBV18; j_gene: TRBJ1-1; d_gene: TRBD1; CDR3nt: TGTGCCAGCTCACAGGGACAGCCCGTATCGGGGACTGAAGCTTTCTTT; CDR3aa: CASSQGQPVSGTEAFF
abundance: once; v_gene: TRBV3-1; j_gene: TRBJ1-3; d_gene: -; CDR3nt: TGTGCCAGCACCCAGGGTAACACCATATATTTT; CDR3aa: CASTQGNTIYF
abundance: -; v_gene: TRBV15; j_gene: TRBJ1-1; d_gene: -; CDR3nt: TGTGCCACCAGCAGCGGGAAAGGGGGAAACACTGAAGCTTTCTTT; CDR3aa: CATSSGKGGNTEAFF
abundance: few; v_gene: TRBV6-6; j_gene: TRBJ1-1; d_gene: -; CDR3nt: TGTGCCAGCAGTTACTCGAATCGGGGGTCGAACACTGAAGCTTTCTTT; CDR3aa: CASSYSNRGSNTEAFF
abundance: few; v_gene: TRBV3-1; j_gene: TRBJ2-7; d_gene: TRBD1; CDR3nt: TGTGCCAGCAGCCCCCGCCCCGGGACAGGGCTCTACGAGCAGTACTTC; CDR3aa: CASSPRPGTGLYEQYF
abundance: -; v_gene: TRBV24-1; j_gene: TRBJ2-1; d_gene: -; CDR3nt: TGTGCCACCAGTGATGCGGTGATGGGGGGACGGCAGTTCTTC; CDR3aa: CATSDAVMGGRQFF
abundance: -; v_gene: TRBV9; j_gene: TRBJ2-1; d_gene: -; CDR3nt: TGTGCCAGCAGCGTAGGGGCTGTCAATGAGCAGTTCTTC; CDR3aa: CASSVGAVNEQFF
abundance: -; v_gene: TRBV20-1; j_gene: TRBJ1-1; d_gene: -; CDR3nt: TGCAGTGCTAGAGAGGGTCCCCCAACTGAAGCTTTCTTT; CDR3aa: CSAREGPPTEAFF
abundance: few; v_gene: TRBV9; j_gene: TRBJ2-7; d_gene: TRBD1; CDR3nt: TGTGCCAGCAGCTCCGGGACAGGGGGCGAGCAGTACTTC; CDR3aa: CASSSGTGGEQYF
abundance: few; v_gene: TRBV12-3/TRBV12-4; j_gene: TRBJ1-2; d_gene: -; CDR3nt: TGTGCCAGCAGTTTTAATCTTGAGTACCTAAGCTATGGCTACACCTTC; CDR3aa: CASSFNLEYLSYGYTF
abundance: few; v_gene: TRBV2; j_gene: TRBJ2-5; d_gene: -; CDR3nt: TGTGCCGTCCACGGGGGACGGGAGACCCAGTACTTC; CDR3aa: CAVHGGRETQYF
abundance: -; v_gene: TRBV15; j_gene: TRBJ1-5; d_gene: -; CDR3nt: TGTGCCACCACCCGGGACAAGACAAATCAGCCCCAGCATTTT; CDR3aa: CATTRDKTNQPQHF
abundance: once; v_gene: TRBV12-3/TRBV12-4; j_gene: TRBJ2-3; d_gene: -; CDR3nt: TGTGCCAGCAGTTTTAGGGCTAGCGCAGATACGCAGTATTTT; CDR3aa: CASSFRASADTQYF
abundance: many; v_gene: TRBV4-2; j_gene: TRBJ2-5; d_gene: TRBD1; CDR3nt: TGTGCCAGCAGCCAAGGACAGGGGAAAGAGACCCAGTACTTC; CDR3aa: CASSQGQGKETQYF
abundance: -; v_gene: TRBV7-9; j_gene: TRBJ2-1; d_gene: -; CDR3nt: TGTGCCAGCAGTCCGGGACGGCACACGGATGAGCAGTTCTTC; CDR3aa: CASSPGRHTDEQFF
abundance: -; v_gene: TRBV21-1; j_gene: TRBJ1-1; d_gene: -; CDR3nt: TGTGCCAGCACCTTTCCCAGAGGGACTGAAGCTTTCTTT; CDR3aa: CASTFPRGTEAFF
abundance: once; v_gene: TRBV6-1; j_gene: TRBJ1-2; d_gene: TRBD1; CDR3nt: TGTGCCTGCAGGGACAGGGGGGATAACTATGGCTACCCCTTC; CDR3aa: CACRDRGDNYGYPF
abundance: -; v_gene: TRBV18; j_gene: TRBJ2-3; d_gene: -; CDR3nt: TGTGCCAGCTCAGAGTACACAGATACGCAGTATTTT; CDR3aa: CASSEYTDTQYF
abundance: few; v_gene: TRBV15; j_gene: TRBJ1-1; d_gene: -; CDR3nt: TGTGCCACCAGCAGAGTCGGTTGGGGAGCCACTGAAGCTTTCTTT; CDR3aa: CATSRVGWGATEAFF
abundance: few; v_gene: TRBV7-2; j_gene: TRBJ2-1; d_gene: TRBD2; CDR3nt: TGTGCCAGCGGTGGACTAGCGGGAGTATTTGATGAGCAGTTCTTC; CDR3aa: CASGGLAGVFDEQFF